This T cell receptor (beta chain) was profiled in a study of T-cell reconstitution after alpha-beta-depleted transplantation in children. TCRbeta library preparation incorporated unique molecular identifiers. Each CDR3 protein is one row after TCRdb ran MiXCR on the PCR reads. Of 500,000 or so distinct CDR3 sequences listed, about 31% were seen once; the top ten hold 2% to 2.5%. The V gene lost 1 base and the J gene lost 7 bases, with 14 bases spanning the gap. The CDR3 is made up of 14 amino acids. Germline values: CDR1 DFQATT, CDR2 SNEGSKA (reference sequence). This receptor was obtained from a human donor who donated a stem cell graft to a child with aplastic anemia. V usage is TRBV20-1 and J usage is TRBJ1-5; D possibly corresponds to TRBD1 (6 bases). The specimen was PBMCs from the stem cell graft donor, collected from the stem cell graft. The CDR3 is CSARVPGGAQPQHF. DNA of the CDR3: TGCAGTGCTAGAGTCCCCGGGGGGGCGCAGCCCCAGCATTTT.